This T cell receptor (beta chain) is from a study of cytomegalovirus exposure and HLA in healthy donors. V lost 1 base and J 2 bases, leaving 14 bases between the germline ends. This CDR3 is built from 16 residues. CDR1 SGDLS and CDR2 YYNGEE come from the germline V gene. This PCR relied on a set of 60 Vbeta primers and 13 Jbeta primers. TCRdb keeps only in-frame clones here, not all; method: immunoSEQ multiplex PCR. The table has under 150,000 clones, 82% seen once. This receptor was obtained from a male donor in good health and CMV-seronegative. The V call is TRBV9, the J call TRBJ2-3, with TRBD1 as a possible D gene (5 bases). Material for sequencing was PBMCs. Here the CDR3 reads CASSVPTLGATDTQYF. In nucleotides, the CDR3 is TGTGCCAGCAGCGTACCGACCCTAGGGGCCACAGATACGCAGTATTTT.